A single sample is the source of the 16 T cell receptor beta chains below, sequenced in a study of control samples from healthy donors and cancer patients. Data came from immunoSEQ multiplex PCR; TCRdb stores just in-frame clones and leaves some out. The sample gives 140,000 or so clones, 91% of which show up once; approximately 2.9% is in the top ten. The specimen sequenced was blood. The receptor source for this set is a man aged 25 to 40 in good health.

V is TRBV28 and J is TRBJ2-1, with 9 bases identical to TRBD2. Germline lookup yields CDR1 MDHEN and CDR2 SYDVKM. The V segment lost 6 bases and the J segment 0 bases; nucleotides outside the gene matches: 3. The length of the CDR3 is 15 residues. The CDR3 spells CASRPAGGSYNEQFF. CDR3 DNA: TGTGCCAGCAGACCAGCGGGGGGCTCCTACAATGAGCAGTTCTTC.

The chain employs TRBV19 and TRBJ2-3; 7 bases are a match to TRBD1. V was clipped by 6 bases and J by 3 bases; unmatched bases: 3. The germline V gene has CDR1 LNHDA and CDR2 SQIVND (reference sequence). This CDR3 spans 13 amino acids. CDR3 sequence (DNA): TGTGCCAGTAGCCCGACAGGGACAGATACGCAGTATTTT. Its protein product is CASSPTGTDTQYF.

The chain links TRBV6-1 to TRBJ1-4, with TRBD1 matching 7 bases. There are 16 residues in the CDR3. Germline CDR1 reads MNHNS; CDR2 reads SASEGT. V trimming: 2 bases; J trimming: 7 bases; junction bases outside the gene matches: 10. CDR3 region: CASSEMPEDRREKLFF. CDR3 DNA: TGTGCCAGCAGTGAAATGCCGGAGGACAGGCGTGAAAAACTGTTTTTT.

This sequence joins TRBV19 and TRBJ2-1, with D unclear. V lost 5 bases and J lost 6, with 11 bases in between. The CDR3 has 13 residues. CDR1 LNHDA and CDR2 SQIVND come from the germline V gene (reference sequence). CDR3 sequence reads: CASSATGANEQFF. The CDR3 coding sequence is TGTGCCAGTAGTGCGACTGGAGCCAATGAGCAGTTCTTC.

The chain is built from TRBV24-1 and TRBJ1-2, with TRBD1 identical over 7 bases. The V and J ends lost 4 bases and 5 bases, in that order; junction bases with no gene match: 6. The CDR3 is made up of 14 amino acids. Germline V gene data show CDR1 as KGHDR and CDR2 as SFDVKD. The DNA of the CDR3 is TGTGCCACCAGTGACCCCAGGGGGATTTATGGCTACACCTTC. Translated: CATSDPRGIYGYTF.

The gene calls are TRBV7-9 and TRBJ1-1; D not resolved. The CDR3 has 13 residues. Germline V CDR1 and CDR2: SEHNR, FQNEAQ (reference sequence). Deletions cut 3 bases from V and 4 bases from J, with 9 bases between. CDR3: CASSLPSITEAFF. The CDR3 bases are TGTGCCAGCAGCTTGCCCTCCATCACTGAAGCTTTCTTT.

The genes are TRBV5-1 and TRBJ2-3; 11 nucleotides line up with TRBD2. CDR1 and CDR2 from the germline V gene are SGHRS and YFSETQ. V lost 0 bases, J lost 0 bases, and 6 bases stayed unmatched. The CDR3 sequence is 18 residues long. The CDR3 here is CASSLELAGDLSTDTQYF. As DNA, the CDR3 is TGCGCCAGCAGCTTGGAACTAGCGGGGGACCTAAGCACAGATACGCAGTATTTT.

This clone was seen only a few times. This chain connects TRBV2 to TRBJ1-1; 7 bases line up with TRBD1. CDR3 size: 12 residues. Germline CDR1 SNHLY, CDR2 FYNNEI. Germline trimming cut 6 bases from V and 11 bases from J; bases unmatched to any gene: 9. The CDR3 nucleotides are TGTGCCAGCAGCCAGACAGGGCTGGGGGCTTTCTTT. Its translation: CASSQTGLGAFF.

In its sample, this clone was seen once. This chain joins TRBV5-1 and TRBJ1-2; D unresolved. The CDR3 length is 15 residues. Germline loops: CDR1 SGHRS, CDR2 YFSETQ. Deletions cut 0 bases from V and 0 bases from J, with 9 bases between. This CDR3 reads CASSLDGPPNYGYTF. CDR3 in DNA: TGCGCCAGCAGCTTGGACGGTCCCCCTAACTATGGCTACACCTTC.

V is TRBV10-2 and J is TRBJ2-7; D is perhaps TRBD2 (7 bases). Looked up from germline, CDR1 is WSHSY and CDR2 is SAAADI. The CDR3 extends over 15 amino acids. Trimming removed 0 bases from V and 3 bases from J, with 12 bases in between. CDR3 protein: CASSESGGPFYEQYF. The DNA of the CDR3 is TGCGCCAGCAGTGAGTCGGGGGGGCCCTTCTACGAGCAGTACTTC.

The gene calls are TRBV15 and TRBJ2-7; D is ambiguous. CDR1 and CDR2 (germline): LNHNV, YYDKDF (reference sequence). V shed 0 bases and J shed 3 bases, with 6 bases lying between them. The CDR3 is 13 residues long. The CDR3 sequence: CATSRDGLYEQYF. Here the CDR3 DNA reads TGTGCCACCAGCAGAGATGGGCTCTACGAGCAGTACTTC.

The rearrangement links TRBV30 to TRBJ1-2, with TRBD1 matching 7 bases. Trimming removed 0 bases from V and 4 bases from J; junction bases left unmatched: 5. Germline loops: CDR1 GTSNPN, CDR2 SVGIG (reference sequence). This CDR3 has 14 amino acids. The CDR3, as DNA: TGTGCCTGGAGTGTACAGGGGCGAGGCTATGGCTACACCTTC. Protein product: CAWSVQGRGYGYTF.

The J gene is TRBJ2-1, the V gene TRBV19; TRBD1 might be the D (7 bases). V lost 7 bases, J lost 4 bases, and 17 bases lay in between. From germline, CDR1 is LNHDA and CDR2 SQIVND (reference sequence). The CDR3 runs 15 residues. The CDR3 protein is CASTFETGRYNEQFF. CDR3 nucleotides: TGTGCCAGTACGTTTGAGACAGGGAGGTACAATGAGCAGTTCTTC.

The rearrangement joins TRBV30 to TRBJ1-3; D call uncertain. Trimming shortened V by 2 bases and J by 0 bases, and 11 bases separated the two germline ends. Germline lookup yields CDR1 GTSNPN and CDR2 SVGIG (reference sequence). CDR3 length: 15 amino acids. In DNA, the CDR3 is TGTGCCTGGAGTTTGGGCACCCCCTCTGGAAACACCATATATTTT. It encodes CAWSLGTPSGNTIYF.

The V and J genes are TRBV2 and TRBJ2-2; 9 nucleotides match TRBD2. The germline V gene has CDR1 SNHLY and CDR2 FYNNEI. With V trimmed by 6 bases and J by 7 bases, 3 bases remained unmatched. This CDR3 is built from 13 residues. Here the CDR3 reads CASRVTSGGELFF. CDR3 in DNA: TGTGCCAGCAGAGTGACTAGCGGCGGGGAGCTGTTTTTT. Full variable domain (missing parts from reference TRBV2 and TRBJ2-2): EPEVTQTPSHQVTQMGQEVILRCVPISNHLYFYWYRQILGQKVEFLVSFYNNEISEKSEIFDDQFSVERPDGSNFTLKIRSTKLEDSAMYFCASRVTSGGELFFGEGSRLTVL.

The chain joins TRBV9 to TRBJ2-2, with D maybe TRBD2 (5 bases). V was shortened by 0 bases and J by 2 bases, with 8 bases between the two germline ends. CDR3 length equals 15 residues. The germline V gene has CDR1 SGDLS and CDR2 YYNGEE. The CDR3 reads CASSVDSVNTGELFF. CDR3 nucleotides: TGTGCCAGCAGCGTAGATAGCGTTAACACCGGGGAGCTGTTTTTT.